The TCR beta chain under discussion was sequenced for a study of T cells in localized non-small cell lung cancer. On this clone: Its matching antigen is unknown.

Measured with immunoSEQ multiplex PCR; TCRdb has only the in-frame clones, and not every one. The sample lists roughly 24,000 clones, approximately 90% occurring once. CDR1 is MNHNS, CDR2 SASEGT, per germline. V lost 0 bases and J 0 bases, leaving 15 bases between the germline ends. This CDR3 has 17 amino acids. Study-wide points: Of the top 100 tumor clones, median roughly 55 were in adjacent lung, 25 to 30 among its top 100. Longer overall survival was linked to higher blood T cell density. Without multi-region sequencing, intratumor heterogeneity could not be excluded.

The specimen comprised peripheral blood, sampled before any cancer treatment. The source of this sequence is a female donor aged 60 or older with stage II squamous cell lung carcinoma. J is TRBJ2-7 and V is TRBV6-1; D unresolved. The CDR3 bases are TGTGCCAGCAGTGAAGCGCGCGGCAGGATATCCTCCTACGAGCAGTACTTC. Residues: CASSEARGRISSYEQYF.